Shown below are 2 T cell receptor beta chains from a single sample sequenced in a study of early T cells in non-severe SARS-CoV-2 infection (dated by TCRdb to the early 2020s). Library generation was performed with 5' RACE. Sequenced using a NextSeq 500. Through fastp at Q25 and MiXCR, TCRdb rebuilt clones from the public reads, retaining in-frame beta chains. Each entry is one CDR3 protein sequence, shown with its most common DNA and genes. The sample data list tens of thousands of distinct CDR3 sequences, and about a tenth of these were observed just once. Around 21% of the sample is taken by the ten largest. The sample taken for sequencing was whole blood. The receptors here all came from an adult who was a healthcare worker with PCR-confirmed SARS-CoV-2 infection or an uninfected control (not recorded which).

This clonotype was picked up a small number of times. This chain links TRBV2 with TRBJ1-6; 8 positions match TRBD1. This CDR3 contains 14 residues. CDR1 SNHLY and CDR2 FYNNEI come from the germline V gene. V lost 4 bases to trimming and J lost 9 bases; unmatched junction nucleotides: 5. The CDR3 reads CASSVRGRISPLHF. The CDR3 bases are TGTGCCAGCAGTGTCAGGGGGCGCATTTCACCCCTCCACTTT.

This clonotype has just a few counts. V gene TRBV15 combines with J gene TRBJ1-5, with 10 nucleotides matching TRBD1. The germline V gene encodes CDR1 LNHNV and CDR2 YYDKDF (reference sequence). J gave up 6 bases and V 4 bases, and 6 bases lay outside the gene matches. The CDR3 is 15 amino acids. This CDR3 reads CATSKRQGAAQPQHF. CDR3 coding DNA: TGTGCCACCAGCAAGAGACAGGGGGCGGCTCAGCCCCAGCATTTT.